This record concerns one T cell receptor (beta chain) sequence. J was trimmed by 3 bases and V by 6 bases; bases with no gene match: 7. The germline V gene encodes CDR1 MNHEY and CDR2 SVGAGI. CDR3 length equals 15 residues. This record belongs to a study of OX40 agonist ivuxolimab in advanced cancers. Sequenced by immunoSEQ multiplex PCR; TCRdb stores in-frame clones only, minus some. The data hold about 68,000 clones, with over 65% observed a single time. The rearrangement uses TRBV6-5 and TRBJ2-7; 11 bases agree with TRBD2. This sequence originates from an adult with an advanced solid tumor such as melanoma, head and neck, liver or kidney cancer. This specimen was CD4+ or CD8+ T cells sorted from blood, taken in a trial of the OX40 agonist ivuxolimab. CDR3 sequence reads: CASRNPGLAGYEQYF. The CDR3 region has the DNA TGTGCCAGCAGGAATCCAGGACTAGCGGGCTACGAGCAGTACTTC.